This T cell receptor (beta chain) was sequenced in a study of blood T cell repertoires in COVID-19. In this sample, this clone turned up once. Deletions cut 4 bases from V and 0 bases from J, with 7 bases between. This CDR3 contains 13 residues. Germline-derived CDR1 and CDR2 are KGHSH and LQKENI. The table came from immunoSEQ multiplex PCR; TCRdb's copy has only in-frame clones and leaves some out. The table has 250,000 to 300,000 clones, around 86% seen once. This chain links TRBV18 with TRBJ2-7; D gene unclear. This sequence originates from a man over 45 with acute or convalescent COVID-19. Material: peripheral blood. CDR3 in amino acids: CASSLFSSYEQYF. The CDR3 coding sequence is TGTGCCAGCTCACTCTTCAGCTCCTACGAGCAGTACTTC.